This TCR beta chain was recovered during a study of regulatory T cells in long-lasting Graves disease (dated by TCRdb to about 2021). Study-level background: Persistent Graves' disease was defined as antithyroid drug treatment for over 5 years with persistently positive TSH receptor autoantibodies. A total of roughly 35 samples underwent TCR sequencing: some 13 from persistent and about 20 from newly diagnosed Graves' disease patients. The study was registered as a clinical trial and conducted in China. This study used TCR sequencing and RNA sequencing of peripheral blood to compare persistent Graves' disease patients against newly diagnosed Graves' disease patients. Antithyroid drugs had been taken for approximately ten years on average by persistent Graves' disease patients in the clinical cohort.

The protocol used for the library was multiplex PCR. The sequencer listed for this sample is Illumina HiSeq 4000. iRepertoire HTBI primers and Arm-PCR amplification of CDR3 regions were used to construct TCR beta libraries. Before sequencing, the PCR products went through gel purification. The study's processing was this. Across samples, around 58 TRBV and 15 or so TRBJ segments were identified and used for gene usage analysis of CDR3 amino acid clonotypes. COPE and FqMerger were used to merge filtered high-quality paired reads into contigs. BLAST was used to align contigs to the IMGT TRBV, TRBD and TRBJ reference genes, and CDR3 was defined following IMGT. Any clonotype with a frequency above 0.1% was classified as a highly expanded clone. Shannon entropy was used to measure repertoire diversity, and the Gini coefficient was used to measure V-J evenness. Clonotypes shared by more than one individual were considered public. TCRdb took the public reads, trimmed them with fastp at Q25, ran MiXCR for clone calling and kept in-frame beta chains. Identical CDR3 protein sequences are pooled into one entry, listed with their most common genes and DNA. TCRdb, not the authors, supplied the V and J calls. The sample contains roughly 500,000 distinct CDR3 sequences, around a fifth of them found a single time. Together, the top ten hold around 7% of the sample.

Broader findings and caveats from the paper: The authors noted that the small sample size was a limitation that may lower accuracy. Sequencing and analysis were restricted to the TCR beta chain. Lower TCR Shannon entropy and fewer highly expanded clones were observed in persistent Graves' disease patients than in newly diagnosed patients, which suggested clonal expansion. Peripheral blood alone was examined, since thyroid tissue, which constituted the primary lesion, could not be accessed. A larger number of public clonotypes was shared among persistent patients (around 2,700) than among newly diagnosed patients (about 990). TRBV28, TRBJ1-2 and TRBJ2-5 were preferentially used in persistent disease, while TRBV20-1 and TRBJ2-1 were favored in newly diagnosed disease.

Read against the paper, the sample's time point label means: persistent/refractory GD, antithyroid drugs over 5 years with positive TRAb. RNA was extracted from PBMCs in TRIzol for both TCR sequencing and RNA sequencing. The diagnosis of Graves' disease followed American Thyroid Association guidelines. Patients were recruited from an endocrinology department in Xi'an, China. Each patient gave about 8.1 milliliters of peripheral blood, collected in an EDTA anticoagulant tube. Ficoll Paque Plus density gradient separation was used to isolate PBMCs, and no further T cell sorting was done. An Agilent 2100 Bioanalyzer and agarose gel were used to assess RNA quality, and a NanoDrop 2000 was used to measure RNA concentration. Reading the germline V gene gives CDR1 SGDLS and CDR2 YYNGEE. Including the terminal cysteine and phenylalanine, the CDR3 comprises 16 residues. The retained sequence is limited to the CDR3, 48 bases, with the frame set at the first base. The V end gives up 3 bases and the J end 4 bases, leaving 11 bases in the junction not matched to a gene.

As regards this clonotype: Its cognate antigen has yet to be identified. Within one base of it there is no much larger clone, and no base qualities were kept.

The receptor's source is a female donor with Graves disease. Recombination linked TRBV9 to TRBJ2-7; 9 bases in between match TRBD2. Sequences were derived from peripheral blood mononuclear cells (PBMCs), sampled when the disease was refractory, from a patient treated with antithyroid drugs. The CDR3 protein: CASSDRTSATWYEQYF. Here is the DNA: TGTGCCAGCAGCGACCGGACTAGCGCGACTTGGTACGAGCAGTACTTC.